The T cell receptor (beta chain) under discussion was sequenced for a study of blood T cell repertoires in COVID-19. The wider study: Acute and convalescent COVID-19 specimens originated in the United States, Italy and Spain.

TCRdb keeps only in-frame clones here, not all; method: immunoSEQ multiplex PCR. The sample contains 55,000 to 70,000 clones, about four fifths of which appear only once. This TCR was recovered from a woman aged 60-70 years with acute or convalescent COVID-19. Sequencing was performed on peripheral blood.

Here the CDR3 reads CASSLAREENTEAFF. The CDR3 region has the DNA TGTGCCAGCAGCTTGGCCCGGGAGGAGAACACTGAAGCTTTCTTT. The chain couples TRBV5-4 to TRBJ1-1; no clear D gene. V was shortened by 0 bases and J by 1 base, with 10 bases between the two germline ends. This CDR3 comprises 15 residues. The V gene's germline CDR1 is SGHNT and CDR2 YYREEE (reference sequence). The complete variable domain, with remaining parts taken from reference TRBV5-4 and TRBJ1-1, reads ETGVTQSPTHLIKTRGQQVTLRCSSQSGHNTVSWYQQALGQGPQFIFQYYREEENGRGNFPPRFSGLQFPNYSSELNVNALELDDSALYLCASSLAREENTEAFFGQGTRLTVV.